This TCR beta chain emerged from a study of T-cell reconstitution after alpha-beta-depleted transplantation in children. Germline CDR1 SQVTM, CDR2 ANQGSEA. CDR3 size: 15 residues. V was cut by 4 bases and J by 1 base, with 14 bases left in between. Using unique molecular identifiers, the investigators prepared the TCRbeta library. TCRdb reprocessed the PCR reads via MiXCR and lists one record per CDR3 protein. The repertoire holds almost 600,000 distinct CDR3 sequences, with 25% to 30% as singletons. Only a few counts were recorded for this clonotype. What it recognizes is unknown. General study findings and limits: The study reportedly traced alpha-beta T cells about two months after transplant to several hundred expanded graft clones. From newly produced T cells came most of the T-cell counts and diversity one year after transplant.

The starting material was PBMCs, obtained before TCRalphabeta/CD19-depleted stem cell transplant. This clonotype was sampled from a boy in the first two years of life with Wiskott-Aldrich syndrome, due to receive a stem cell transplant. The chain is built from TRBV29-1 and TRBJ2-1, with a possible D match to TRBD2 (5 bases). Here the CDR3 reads CSVGSGIKSYNEQFF. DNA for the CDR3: TGCAGCGTTGGGTCCGGGATTAAGTCCTACAATGAGCAGTTCTTC.